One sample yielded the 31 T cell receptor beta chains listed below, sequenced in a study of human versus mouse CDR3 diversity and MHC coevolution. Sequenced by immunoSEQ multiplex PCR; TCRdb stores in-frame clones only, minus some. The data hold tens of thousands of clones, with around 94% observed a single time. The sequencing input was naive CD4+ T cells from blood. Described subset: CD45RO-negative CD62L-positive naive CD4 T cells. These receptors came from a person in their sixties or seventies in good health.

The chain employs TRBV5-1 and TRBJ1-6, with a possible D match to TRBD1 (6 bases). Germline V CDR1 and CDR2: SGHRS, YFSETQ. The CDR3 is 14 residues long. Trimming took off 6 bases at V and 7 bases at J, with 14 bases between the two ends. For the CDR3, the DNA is TGCGCCAGCAATCGTGGACAGCTCAATTCACCCCTCCACTTT. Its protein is CASNRGQLNSPLHF.

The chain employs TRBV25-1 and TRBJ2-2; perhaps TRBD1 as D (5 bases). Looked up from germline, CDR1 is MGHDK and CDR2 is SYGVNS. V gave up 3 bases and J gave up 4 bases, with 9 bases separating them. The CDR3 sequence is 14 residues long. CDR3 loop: CASSEYRSTGELFF. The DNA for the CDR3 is TGTGCCAGCAGTGAGTACAGGTCCACCGGGGAGCTGTTTTTT. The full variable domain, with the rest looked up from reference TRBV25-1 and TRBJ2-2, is EADIYQTPRYLVIGTGKKITLECSQTMGHDKMYWYQQDPGMELHLIHYSYGVNSTEKGDLSSESTVSRIRTEHFPLTLESARPSHTSQYLCASSEYRSTGELFFGEGSRLTVL.

The CDR3 is CASNSPDRGEYEQYF. DNA for the CDR3: TGTGCCAGCAACTCACCGGACAGGGGGGAGTACGAGCAGTACTTC. The chain uses TRBV6-1 and TRBJ2-7, with TRBD1 identical over 10 bases. Germline V gives CDR1 MNHNS, CDR2 SASEGT. J was trimmed by 4 bases and V by 7 bases; bases with no gene match: 10. The CDR3 spans 15 residues.

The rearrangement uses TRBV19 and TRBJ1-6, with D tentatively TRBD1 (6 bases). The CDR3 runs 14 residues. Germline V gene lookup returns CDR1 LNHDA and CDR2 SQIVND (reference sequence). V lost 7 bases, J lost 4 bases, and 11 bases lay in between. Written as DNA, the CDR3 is TGTGCCAGTATCTCCGGACAGTATAATTCACCCCTCCACTTT. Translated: CASISGQYNSPLHF.

CDR3 sequence reads: CASSQNSGRIETQYF. The CDR3 DNA sequence: TGTGCCAGCAGCCAGAATAGCGGGAGGATAGAGACCCAGTACTTC. The chain combines TRBV14 with TRBJ2-5; TRBD2 aligns across 10 bases. V lost 3 bases, J lost 4 bases, and 5 bases stayed unmatched. Germline V CDR1 and CDR2: SGHDN, FVKESK. There are 15 residues in the CDR3.

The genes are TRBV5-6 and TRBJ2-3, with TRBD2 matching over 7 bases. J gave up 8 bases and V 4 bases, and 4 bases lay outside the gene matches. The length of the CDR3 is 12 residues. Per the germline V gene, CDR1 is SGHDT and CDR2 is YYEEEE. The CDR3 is CASSIAGVTQYF. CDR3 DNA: TGTGCCAGCAGCATCGCGGGAGTTACGCAGTATTTT.

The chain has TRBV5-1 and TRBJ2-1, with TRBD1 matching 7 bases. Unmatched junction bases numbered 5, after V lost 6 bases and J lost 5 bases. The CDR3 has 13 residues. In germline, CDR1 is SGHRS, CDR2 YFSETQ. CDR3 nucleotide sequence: TGCGCCAGCACACAGGGGAGAAACAATGAGCAGTTCTTC. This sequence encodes CASTQGRNNEQFF.

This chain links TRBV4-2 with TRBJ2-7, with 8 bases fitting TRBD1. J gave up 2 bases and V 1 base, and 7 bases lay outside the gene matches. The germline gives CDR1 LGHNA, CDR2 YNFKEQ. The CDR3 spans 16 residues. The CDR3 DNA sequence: TGTGCCAGCAGCCAAGGGGCGCGGACAGGGACCTACGAGCAGTACTTC. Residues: CASSQGARTGTYEQYF.

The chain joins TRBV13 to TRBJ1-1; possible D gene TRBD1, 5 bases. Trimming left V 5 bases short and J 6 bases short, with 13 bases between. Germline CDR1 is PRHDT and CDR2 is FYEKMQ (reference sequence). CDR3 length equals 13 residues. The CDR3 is CASSQRGFAEAFF. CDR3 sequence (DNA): TGTGCCAGCAGCCAACGGGGGTTCGCTGAAGCTTTCTTT. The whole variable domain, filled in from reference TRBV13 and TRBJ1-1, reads AAGVIQSPRHLIKEKRETATLKCYPIPRHDTVYWYQQGPGQDPQFLISFYEKMQSDKGSIPDRFSAQQFSDYHSELNMSSLELGDSALYFCASSQRGFAEAFFGQGTRLTVV.

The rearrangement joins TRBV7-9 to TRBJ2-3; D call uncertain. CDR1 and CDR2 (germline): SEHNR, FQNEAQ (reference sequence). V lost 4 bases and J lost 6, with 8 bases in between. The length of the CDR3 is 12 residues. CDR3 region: CASSSLGDTQYF. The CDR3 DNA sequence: TGTGCCAGCAGCTCGCTCGGGGATACGCAGTATTTT. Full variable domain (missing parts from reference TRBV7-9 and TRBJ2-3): DTGVSQNPRHKITKRGQNVTFRCDPISEHNRLYWYRQTLGQGPEFLTYFQNEAQLEKSRLLSDRFSAERPKGSFSTLEIQRTEQGDSAMYLCASSSLGDTQYFGPGTRLTVL.

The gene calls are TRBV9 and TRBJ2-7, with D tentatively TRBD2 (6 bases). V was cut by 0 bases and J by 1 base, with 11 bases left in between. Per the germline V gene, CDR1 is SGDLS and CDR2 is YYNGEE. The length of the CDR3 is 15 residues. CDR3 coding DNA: TGTGCCAGCAGCGTAGATCAGCGGGTGTCCTACGAGCAGTACTTC. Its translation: CASSVDQRVSYEQYF.

The CDR3 DNA reads TGTGCCAGCTCACCACCGGTCGGGGAGACCCAGTACTTC. This gives the protein CASSPPVGETQYF. This chain connects TRBV18 to TRBJ2-5; D not certain. This CDR3 region has 13 residues. From germline, CDR1 is KGHSH and CDR2 LQKENI. V was cut by 0 bases and J by 5 bases, with 7 bases left in between.

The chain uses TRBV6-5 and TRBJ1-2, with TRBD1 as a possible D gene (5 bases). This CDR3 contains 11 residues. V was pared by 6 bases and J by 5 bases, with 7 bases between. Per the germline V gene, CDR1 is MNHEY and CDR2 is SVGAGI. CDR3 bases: TGTGCCAGCAGCGCAGGGTATGGCTACACCTTC. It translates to CASSAGYGYTF.

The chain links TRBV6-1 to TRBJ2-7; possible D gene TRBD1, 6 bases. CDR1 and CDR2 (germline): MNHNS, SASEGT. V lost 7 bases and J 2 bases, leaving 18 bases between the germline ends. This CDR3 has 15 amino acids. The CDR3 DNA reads TGTGCCAGCAAGAGCGAGGGGGACGCCACCTACGAGCAGTACTTC. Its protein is CASKSEGDATYEQYF.

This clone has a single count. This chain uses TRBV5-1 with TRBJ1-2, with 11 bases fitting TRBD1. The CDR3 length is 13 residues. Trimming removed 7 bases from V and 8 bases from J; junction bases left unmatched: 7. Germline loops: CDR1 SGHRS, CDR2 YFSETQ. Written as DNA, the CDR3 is TGCGCCAGCTCGATCCGGACAGGGGGCGGCTACACCTTC. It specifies CASSIRTGGGYTF.

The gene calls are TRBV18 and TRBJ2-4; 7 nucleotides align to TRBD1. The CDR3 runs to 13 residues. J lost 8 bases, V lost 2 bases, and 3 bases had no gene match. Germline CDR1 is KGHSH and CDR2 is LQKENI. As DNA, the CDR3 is TGTGCCAGCTCACCATATCAGGGGGACATTCAGTACTTC. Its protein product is CASSPYQGDIQYF.

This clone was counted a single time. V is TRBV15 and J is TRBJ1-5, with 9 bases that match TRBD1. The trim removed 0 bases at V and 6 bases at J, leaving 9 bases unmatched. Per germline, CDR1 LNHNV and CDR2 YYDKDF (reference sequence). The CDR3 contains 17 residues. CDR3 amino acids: CATSRDRIGQGSQPQHF. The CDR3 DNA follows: TGTGCCACCAGCAGAGATCGAATCGGACAGGGGAGTCAGCCCCAGCATTTT.

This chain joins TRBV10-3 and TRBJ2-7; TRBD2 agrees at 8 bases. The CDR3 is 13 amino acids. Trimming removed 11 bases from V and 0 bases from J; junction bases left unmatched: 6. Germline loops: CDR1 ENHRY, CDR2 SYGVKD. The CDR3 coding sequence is TGTGCCGCCAAGACTAGCGTCTCCTACGAGCAGTACTTC. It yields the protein CAAKTSVSYEQYF.

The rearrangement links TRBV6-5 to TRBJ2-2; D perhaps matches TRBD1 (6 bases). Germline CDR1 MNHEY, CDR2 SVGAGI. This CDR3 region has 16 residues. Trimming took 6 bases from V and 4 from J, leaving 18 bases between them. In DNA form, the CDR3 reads TGTGCCAGCAGGTACGAAACGACAGGCGCCACCGGGGAGCTGTTTTTT. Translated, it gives CASRYETTGATGELFF.

For the CDR3, the DNA is TGTGCCAGCAGCGTAGATGAGCGGAGGACCCAGTACTTC. It yields the protein CASSVDERRTQYF. The chain carries TRBV9 and TRBJ2-5, with D tentatively TRBD2 (5 bases). Germline CDR1 SGDLS, CDR2 YYNGEE. This CDR3 is 13 amino acids long. With 0 bases removed from V and 7 bases from J, the gap between germline ends came to 10 bases. Variable domain in full (rest from reference TRBV9 and TRBJ2-5): DSGVTQTPKHLITATGQRVTLRCSPRSGDLSVYWYQQSLDQGLQFLIQYYNGEERAKGNILERFSAQQFPDLHSELNLSSLELGDSALYFCASSVDERRTQYFGPGTRLLVL.

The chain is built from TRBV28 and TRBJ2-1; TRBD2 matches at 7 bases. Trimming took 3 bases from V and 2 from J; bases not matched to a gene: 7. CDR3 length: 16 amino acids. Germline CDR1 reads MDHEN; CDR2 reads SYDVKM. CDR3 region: CASSFRGRAPYNEQFF. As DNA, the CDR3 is TGTGCCAGCAGTTTTCGTGGGAGGGCCCCCTACAATGAGCAGTTCTTC.

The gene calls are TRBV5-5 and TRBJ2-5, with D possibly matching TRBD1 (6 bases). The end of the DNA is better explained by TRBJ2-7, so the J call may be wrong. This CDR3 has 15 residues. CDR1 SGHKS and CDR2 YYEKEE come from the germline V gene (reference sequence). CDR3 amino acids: CASSSGQSPSYEQYF. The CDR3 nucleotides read TGTGCCAGCAGCTCCGGACAGTCCCCCTCCTACGAGCAGTACTTC.

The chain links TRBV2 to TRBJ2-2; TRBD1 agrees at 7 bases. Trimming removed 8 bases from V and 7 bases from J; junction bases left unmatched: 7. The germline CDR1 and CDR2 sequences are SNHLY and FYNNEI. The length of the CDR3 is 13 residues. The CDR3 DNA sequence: TGTGCCAGCGACAGGGAACGAAACGGGGAGCTGTTTTTT. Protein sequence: CASDRERNGELFF.

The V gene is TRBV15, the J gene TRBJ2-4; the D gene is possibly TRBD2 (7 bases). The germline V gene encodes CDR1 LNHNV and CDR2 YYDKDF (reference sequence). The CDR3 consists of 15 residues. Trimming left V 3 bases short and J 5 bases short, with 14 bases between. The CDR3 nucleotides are TGTGCCACCAGCAGTCACGGGGAGGGGGAAAACATTCAGTACTTC. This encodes CATSSHGEGENIQYF.

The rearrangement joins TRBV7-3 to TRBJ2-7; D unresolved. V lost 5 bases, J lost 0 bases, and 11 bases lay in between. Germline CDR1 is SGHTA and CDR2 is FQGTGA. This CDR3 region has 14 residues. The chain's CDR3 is CASSPQADSYEQYF. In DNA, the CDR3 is TGTGCCAGCAGCCCCCAGGCAGACTCCTACGAGCAGTACTTC. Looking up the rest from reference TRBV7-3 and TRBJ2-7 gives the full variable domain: GAGVSQTPSNKVTEKGKYVELRCDPISGHTALYWYRQSLGQGPEFLIYFQGTGAADDSGLPNDRFFAVRPEGSVSTLKIQRTERGDSAVYLCASSPQADSYEQYFGPGTRLTVT.

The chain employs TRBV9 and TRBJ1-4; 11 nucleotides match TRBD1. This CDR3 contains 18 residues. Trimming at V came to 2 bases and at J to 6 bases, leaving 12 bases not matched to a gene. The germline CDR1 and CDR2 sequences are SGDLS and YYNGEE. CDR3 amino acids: CASSVGPGQGAQDEKLFF. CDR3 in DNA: TGTGCCAGCAGCGTTGGCCCAGGACAGGGGGCGCAGGATGAAAAACTGTTTTTT.

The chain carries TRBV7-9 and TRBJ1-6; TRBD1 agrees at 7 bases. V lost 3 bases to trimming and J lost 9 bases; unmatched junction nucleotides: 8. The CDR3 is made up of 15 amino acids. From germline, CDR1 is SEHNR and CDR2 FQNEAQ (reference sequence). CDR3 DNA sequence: TGTGCCAGCAGCTTGTCCGGGACAGCTCCTTCACCCCTCCACTTT. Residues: CASSLSGTAPSPLHF.

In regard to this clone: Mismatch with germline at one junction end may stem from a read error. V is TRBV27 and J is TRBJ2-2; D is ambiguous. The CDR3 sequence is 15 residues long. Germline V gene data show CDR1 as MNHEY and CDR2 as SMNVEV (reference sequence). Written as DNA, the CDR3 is TGTGCCATCAGTGCAAGACTTGCAAACACCGGGGAGCTGTTTTTT. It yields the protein CAISARLANTGELFF.

The chain's CDR3 is CAWSVDVRNQPQHF. In DNA, the CDR3 is TGTGCCTGGAGTGTAGACGTGAGGAATCAGCCCCAGCATTTT. The V gene is TRBV30, the J gene TRBJ1-5; D gene uncertain. The CDR3 consists of 14 residues. Germline V gene sequence: CDR1 GTSNPN, CDR2 SVGIG (reference sequence). Deletions cut 0 bases from V and 4 bases from J, with 10 bases between.

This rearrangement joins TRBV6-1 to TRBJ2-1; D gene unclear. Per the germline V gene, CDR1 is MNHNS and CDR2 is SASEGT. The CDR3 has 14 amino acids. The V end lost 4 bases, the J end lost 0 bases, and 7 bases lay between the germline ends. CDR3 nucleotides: TGTGCCAGCAGTGTGAGGAGCTCCTACAATGAGCAGTTCTTC. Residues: CASSVRSSYNEQFF.

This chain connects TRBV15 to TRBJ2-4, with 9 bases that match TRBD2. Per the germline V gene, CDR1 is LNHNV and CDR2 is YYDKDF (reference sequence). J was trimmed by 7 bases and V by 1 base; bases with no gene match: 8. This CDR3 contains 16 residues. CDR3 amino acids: CATSRGTAGGGNIQYF. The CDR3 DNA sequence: TGTGCCACCAGCAGAGGTACAGCGGGGGGCGGGAACATTCAGTACTTC.